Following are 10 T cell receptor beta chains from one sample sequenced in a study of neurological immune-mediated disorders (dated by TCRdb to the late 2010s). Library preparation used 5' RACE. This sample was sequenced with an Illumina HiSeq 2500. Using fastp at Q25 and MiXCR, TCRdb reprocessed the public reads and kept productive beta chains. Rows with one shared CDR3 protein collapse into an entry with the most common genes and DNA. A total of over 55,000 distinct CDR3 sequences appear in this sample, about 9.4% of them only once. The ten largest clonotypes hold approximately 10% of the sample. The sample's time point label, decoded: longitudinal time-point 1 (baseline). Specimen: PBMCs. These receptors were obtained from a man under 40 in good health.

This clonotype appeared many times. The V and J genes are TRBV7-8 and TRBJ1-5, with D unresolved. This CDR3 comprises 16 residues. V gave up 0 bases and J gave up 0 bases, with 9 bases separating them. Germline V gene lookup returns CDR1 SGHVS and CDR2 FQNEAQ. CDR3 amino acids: CASSLAGWSSNQPQHF. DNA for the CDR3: TGTGCCAGCAGCTTAGCTGGGTGGAGTAGCAATCAGCCCCAGCATTTT.

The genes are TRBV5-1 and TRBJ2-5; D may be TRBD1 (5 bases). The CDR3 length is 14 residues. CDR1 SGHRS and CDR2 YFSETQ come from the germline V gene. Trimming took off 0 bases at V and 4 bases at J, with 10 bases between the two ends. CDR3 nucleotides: TGCGCCAGCAGCTTGGAGGGGCTGGGAGAGACCCAGTACTTC. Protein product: CASSLEGLGETQYF.

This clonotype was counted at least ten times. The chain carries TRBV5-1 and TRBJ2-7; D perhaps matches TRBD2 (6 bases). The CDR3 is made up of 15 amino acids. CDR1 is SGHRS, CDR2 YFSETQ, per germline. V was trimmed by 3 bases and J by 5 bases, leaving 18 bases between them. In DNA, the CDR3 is TGCGCCAGCAGCTGGTGGACCGGCTCGGGGGACGAGCAGTACTTC. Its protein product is CASSWWTGSGDEQYF.

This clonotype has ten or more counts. This chain's CDR3 is CSVERRGLITDTQYF. CDR3 DNA: TGCAGCGTTGAACGTAGGGGGCTGATCACAGATACGCAGTATTTT. The chain has TRBV29-1 and TRBJ2-3; 7 bases are a match to TRBD1. V shed 2 bases, J shed 2 bases, and the junction held 7 bases outside the gene matches. The CDR3 sequence is 15 residues long. In germline, CDR1 is SQVTM, CDR2 ANQGSEA.

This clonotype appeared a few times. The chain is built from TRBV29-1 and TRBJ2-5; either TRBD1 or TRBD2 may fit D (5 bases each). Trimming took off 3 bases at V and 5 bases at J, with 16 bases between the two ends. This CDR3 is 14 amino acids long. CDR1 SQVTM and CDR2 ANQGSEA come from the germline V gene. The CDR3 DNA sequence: TGCAGCGTTGAGGAATTGGGGGTCGAGGAGACCCAGTACTTC. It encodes CSVEELGVEETQYF.

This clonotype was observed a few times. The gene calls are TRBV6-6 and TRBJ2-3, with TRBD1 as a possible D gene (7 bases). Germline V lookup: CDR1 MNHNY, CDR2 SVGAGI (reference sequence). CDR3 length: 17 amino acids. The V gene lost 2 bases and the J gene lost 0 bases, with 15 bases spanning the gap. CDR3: CASSYPRDRSSTDTQYF. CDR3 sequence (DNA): TGTGCCAGCAGTTACCCGCGGGACAGATCTAGCACAGATACGCAGTATTTT.

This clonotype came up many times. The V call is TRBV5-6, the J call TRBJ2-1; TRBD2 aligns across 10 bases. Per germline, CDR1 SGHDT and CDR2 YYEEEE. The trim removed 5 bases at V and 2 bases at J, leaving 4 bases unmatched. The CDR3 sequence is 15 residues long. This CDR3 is CASRGTSEPYNEQFF. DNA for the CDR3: TGTGCCAGCAGGGGGACTAGCGAACCCTACAATGAGCAGTTCTTC.

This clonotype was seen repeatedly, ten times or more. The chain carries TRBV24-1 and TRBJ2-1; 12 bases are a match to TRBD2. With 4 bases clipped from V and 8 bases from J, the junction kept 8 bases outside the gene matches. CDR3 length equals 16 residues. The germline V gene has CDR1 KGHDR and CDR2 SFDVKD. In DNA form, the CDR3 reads TGTGCCACCAGTGACCCTAGCGGGAGGGCCGCATATGAGCAGTTCTTC. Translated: CATSDPSGRAAYEQFF.

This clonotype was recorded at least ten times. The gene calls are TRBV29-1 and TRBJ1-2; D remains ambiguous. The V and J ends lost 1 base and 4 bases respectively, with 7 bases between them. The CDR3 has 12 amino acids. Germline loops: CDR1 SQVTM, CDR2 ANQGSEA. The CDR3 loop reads CSVEVGGYGYTF. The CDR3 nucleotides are TGCAGCGTTGAAGTAGGAGGCTATGGCTACACCTTC.

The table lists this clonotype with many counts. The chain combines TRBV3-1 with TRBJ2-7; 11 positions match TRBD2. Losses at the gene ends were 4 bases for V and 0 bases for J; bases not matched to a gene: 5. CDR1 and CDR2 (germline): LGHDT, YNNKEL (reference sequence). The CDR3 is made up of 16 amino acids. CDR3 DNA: TGTGCCAGCAGCCCGCGACTAGCGGGACTCTCCTACGAGCAGTACTTC. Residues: CASSPRLAGLSYEQYF.